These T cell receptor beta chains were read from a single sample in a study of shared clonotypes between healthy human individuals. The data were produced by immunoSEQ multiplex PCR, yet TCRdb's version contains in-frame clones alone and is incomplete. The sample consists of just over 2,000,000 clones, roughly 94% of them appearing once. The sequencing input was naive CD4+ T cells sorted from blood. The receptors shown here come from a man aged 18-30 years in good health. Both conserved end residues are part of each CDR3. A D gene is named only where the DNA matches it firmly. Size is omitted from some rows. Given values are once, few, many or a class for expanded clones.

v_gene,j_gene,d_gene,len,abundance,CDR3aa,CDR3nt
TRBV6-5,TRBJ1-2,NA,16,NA,CASSYSAREASYGYTF,TGTGCCAGCAGTTACTCGGCCAGGGAGGCTTCTTATGGCTACACCTTC
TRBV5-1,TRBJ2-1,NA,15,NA,CASSFTGSSYNEQFF,TGCGCCAGCAGCTTCACAGGTAGCTCCTACAATGAGCAGTTCTTC
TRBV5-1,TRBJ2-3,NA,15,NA,CASSLPRGDTDTQYF,TGCGCCAGCAGCTTGCCTCGAGGGGACACAGATACGCAGTATTTT
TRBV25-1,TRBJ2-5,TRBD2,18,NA,CASSETPPWRGGPETQYF,TGTGCCAGCAGTGAAACCCCCCCCTGGCGGGGGGGCCCAGAGACCCAGTACTTC
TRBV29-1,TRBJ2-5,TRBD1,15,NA,CSVYRRDREQETQYF,TGCAGCGTTTACCGCCGGGACAGGGAGCAAGAGACCCAGTACTTC
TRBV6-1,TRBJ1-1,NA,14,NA,CASRLGQLNTEAFF,TGTGCCAGCAGACTAGGACAGTTGAACACTGAAGCTTTCTTT
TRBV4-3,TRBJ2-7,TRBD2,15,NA,CASSTGTSGSYEQYF,TGCGCCAGCAGCACCGGGACTAGCGGCTCCTACGAGCAGTACTTC
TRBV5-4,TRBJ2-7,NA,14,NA,CASSRSGFSYEQYF,TGTGCCAGCAGCCGGTCCGGGTTCTCCTACGAGCAGTACTTC
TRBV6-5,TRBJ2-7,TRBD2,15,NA,CASSYGWGGGYEQYF,TGTGCCAGCAGTTACGGTTGGGGGGGAGGGTACGAGCAGTACTTC
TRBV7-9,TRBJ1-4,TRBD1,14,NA,CASSSQGAREKLFF,TGTGCCAGCAGCTCACAGGGGGCGAGGGAAAAACTGTTTTTT
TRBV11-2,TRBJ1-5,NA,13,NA,CASSLGGVQPQHF,TGTGCCAGCAGCTTAGGGGGGGTTCAGCCCCAGCATTTT
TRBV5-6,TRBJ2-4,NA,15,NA,CASSTRTVAKNIQYF,TGTGCCAGCAGCACCCGGACCGTAGCCAAAAACATTCAGTACTTC
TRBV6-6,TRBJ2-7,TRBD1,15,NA,CASIDKDRRHREQYF,TGTGCCAGCATCGACAAGGACAGGCGACATCGGGAGCAGTACTTC
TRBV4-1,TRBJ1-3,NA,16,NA,CASSQARGAYGNTIYF,TGCGCCAGCAGCCAAGCCCGGGGGGCTTATGGAAACACCATATATTTT
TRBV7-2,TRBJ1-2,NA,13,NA,CASSSGASDGYTF,TGTGCCAGCAGCTCCGGGGCTTCGGACGGCTACACCTTC
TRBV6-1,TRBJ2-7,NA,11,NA,CASSALGGQYF,TGTGCCAGCAGCGCCCTGGGCGGCCAGTACTTC
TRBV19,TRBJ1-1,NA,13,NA,CASKETGNTEAFF,TGTGCCAGTAAAGAGACGGGGAACACTGAAGCTTTCTTT
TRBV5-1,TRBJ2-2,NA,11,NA,CASSSNGELFF,TGCGCCAGCAGCTCGAACGGGGAGCTGTTTTTT
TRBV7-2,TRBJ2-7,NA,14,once,CASSLRRNSYEQYF,TGTGCCAGCAGCTTACGGCGGAACTCCTACGAGCAGTACTTC
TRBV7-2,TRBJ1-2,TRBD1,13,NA,CASSLVPGGGYTF,TGTGCCAGCAGCTTAGTACCAGGGGGAGGCTACACCTTC
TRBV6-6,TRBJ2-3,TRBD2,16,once,CASSGSSGRGTDTQYF,TGTGCCAGCAGTGGGAGTAGCGGGAGAGGTACAGATACGCAGTATTTT
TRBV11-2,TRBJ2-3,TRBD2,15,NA,CASSSGLASTDTQYF,TGTGCCAGCAGCTCGGGACTAGCGAGCACAGATACGCAGTATTTT
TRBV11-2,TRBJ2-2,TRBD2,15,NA,CASSFSGSNTGELFF,TGTGCCAGCAGCTTTAGCGGGAGTAACACCGGGGAGCTGTTTTTT
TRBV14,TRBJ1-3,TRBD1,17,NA,CASSPKWTGIVGNTIYF,TGTGCCAGCAGCCCTAAATGGACAGGAATCGTTGGAAACACCATATATTTT
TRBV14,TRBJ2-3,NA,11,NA,CASSTRDTQYF,TGTGCCAGCAGTACGAGAGATACGCAGTATTTT
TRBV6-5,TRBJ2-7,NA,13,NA,CASLQGWLSEQYF,TGTGCCAGTCTACAGGGTTGGCTTTCCGAGCAGTACTTC
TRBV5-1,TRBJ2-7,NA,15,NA,CASSLATGTLDEQYF,TGCGCCAGCAGCTTGGCCACGGGGACTCTGGACGAGCAGTACTTC
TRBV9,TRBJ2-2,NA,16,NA,CASSVNSVAYTGELFF,TGTGCCAGCAGCGTTAACAGCGTGGCTTACACCGGGGAGCTGTTTTTT
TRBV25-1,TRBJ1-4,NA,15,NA,CASSDRSATNEKLFF,TGTGCCAGCAGTGATCGGAGTGCAACTAATGAAAAACTGTTTTTT
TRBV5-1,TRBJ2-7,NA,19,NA,CASSRAGSQARGSLYEQYF,TGCGCCAGCAGCCGCGCCGGGAGCCAGGCTCGAGGCTCCCTCTACGAGCAGTACTTC
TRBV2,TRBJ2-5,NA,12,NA,CAGGRRQETQYF,TGTGCCGGGGGACGGAGACAAGAGACCCAGTACTTC
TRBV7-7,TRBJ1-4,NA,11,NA,CATAPNEKLFF,TGTGCTACCGCCCCTAATGAAAAACTGTTTTTT
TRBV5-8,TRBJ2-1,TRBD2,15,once,CASSTVAGGYNEQFF,TGTGCCAGCAGCACAGTAGCGGGGGGTTACAATGAGCAGTTCTTC
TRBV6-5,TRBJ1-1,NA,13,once,CASSYGTNTEAFF,TGTGCCAGCAGTTACGGGACGAACACTGAAGCTTTCTTT
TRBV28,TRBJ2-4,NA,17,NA,CASSSNTGTLAKNIQYF,TGTGCCAGCAGTTCTAACACAGGGACCCTAGCCAAAAACATTCAGTACTTC
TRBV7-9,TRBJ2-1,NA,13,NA,CASSLSQTSEQFF,TGTGCCAGCAGCTTAAGTCAGACTAGTGAGCAGTTCTTC
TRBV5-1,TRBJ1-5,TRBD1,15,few,CASSLDGRGQQPQHF,TGCGCCAGCAGCTTGGATGGCAGGGGGCAACAGCCCCAGCATTTT